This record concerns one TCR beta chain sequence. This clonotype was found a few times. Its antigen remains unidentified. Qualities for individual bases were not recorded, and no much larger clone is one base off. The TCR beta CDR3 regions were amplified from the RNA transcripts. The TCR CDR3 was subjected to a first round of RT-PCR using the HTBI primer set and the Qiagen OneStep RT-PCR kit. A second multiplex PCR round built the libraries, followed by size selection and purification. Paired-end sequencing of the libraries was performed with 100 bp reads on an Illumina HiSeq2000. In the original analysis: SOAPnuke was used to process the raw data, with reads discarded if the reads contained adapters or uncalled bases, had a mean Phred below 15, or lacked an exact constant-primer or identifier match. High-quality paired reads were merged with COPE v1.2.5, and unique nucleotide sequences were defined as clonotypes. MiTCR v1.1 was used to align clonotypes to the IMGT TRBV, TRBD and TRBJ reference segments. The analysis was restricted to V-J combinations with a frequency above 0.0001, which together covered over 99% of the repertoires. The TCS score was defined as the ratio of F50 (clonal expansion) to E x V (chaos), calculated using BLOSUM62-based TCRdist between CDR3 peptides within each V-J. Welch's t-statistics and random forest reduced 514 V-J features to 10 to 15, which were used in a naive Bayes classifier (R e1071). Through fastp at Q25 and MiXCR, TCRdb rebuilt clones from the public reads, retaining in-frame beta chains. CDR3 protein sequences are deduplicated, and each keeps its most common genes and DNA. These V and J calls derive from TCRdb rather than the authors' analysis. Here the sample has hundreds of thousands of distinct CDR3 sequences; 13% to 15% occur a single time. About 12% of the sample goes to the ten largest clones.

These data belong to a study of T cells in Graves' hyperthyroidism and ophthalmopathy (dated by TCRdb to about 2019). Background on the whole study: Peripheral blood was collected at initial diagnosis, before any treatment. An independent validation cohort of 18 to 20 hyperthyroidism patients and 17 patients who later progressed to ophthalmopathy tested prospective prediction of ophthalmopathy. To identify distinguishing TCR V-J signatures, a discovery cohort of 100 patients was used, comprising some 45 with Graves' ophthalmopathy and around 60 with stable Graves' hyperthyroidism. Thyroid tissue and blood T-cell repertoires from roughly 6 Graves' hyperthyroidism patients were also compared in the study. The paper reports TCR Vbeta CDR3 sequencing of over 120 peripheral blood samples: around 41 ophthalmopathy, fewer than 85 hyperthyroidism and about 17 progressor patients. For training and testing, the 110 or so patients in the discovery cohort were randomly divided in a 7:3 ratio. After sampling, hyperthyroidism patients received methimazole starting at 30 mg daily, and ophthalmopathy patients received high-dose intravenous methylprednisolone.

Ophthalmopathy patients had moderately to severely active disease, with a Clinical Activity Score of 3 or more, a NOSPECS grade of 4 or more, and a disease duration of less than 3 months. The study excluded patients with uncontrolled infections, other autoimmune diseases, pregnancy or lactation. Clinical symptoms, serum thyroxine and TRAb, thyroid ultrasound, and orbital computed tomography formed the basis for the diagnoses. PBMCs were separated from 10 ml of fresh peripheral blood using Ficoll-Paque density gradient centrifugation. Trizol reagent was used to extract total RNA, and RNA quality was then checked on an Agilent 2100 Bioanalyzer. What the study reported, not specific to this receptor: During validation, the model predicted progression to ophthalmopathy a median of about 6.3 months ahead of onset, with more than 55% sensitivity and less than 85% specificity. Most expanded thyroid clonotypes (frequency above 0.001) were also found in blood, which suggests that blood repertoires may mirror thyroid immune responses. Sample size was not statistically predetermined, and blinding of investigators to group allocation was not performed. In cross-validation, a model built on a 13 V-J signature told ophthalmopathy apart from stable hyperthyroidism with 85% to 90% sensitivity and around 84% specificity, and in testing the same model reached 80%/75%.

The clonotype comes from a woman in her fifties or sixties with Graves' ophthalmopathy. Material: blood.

The sequence in DNA is TGTGCCAGTAACCCGCGACTAGCCGGAGGCACAGATACGCAGTATTTT. This yields the protein CASNPRLAGGTDTQYF. Rearrangement joined TRBV19 to TRBJ2-3, and 7 bases in between align with TRBD2. Ends trimmed: V by 7 bases, J by 1 base; bases unmatched to a gene: 11. The germline V gene (reference sequence) provides CDR1 LNHDA and CDR2 SQIVND. Including the terminal cysteine and phenylalanine, the CDR3 comprises 16 residues. This entry keeps only the CDR3 DNA: 48 bases, framed from base 1.